This T cell receptor beta chain emerged from a study of blood T cells in healthy people across ages. CDR1 SGHRS and CDR2 YFSETQ come from the germline V gene. This CDR3 is 15 amino acids long. V dropped 0 bases and J dropped 5 bases, with 14 bases sitting between them. With a J-beta primer mix and a sample-barcoded 5' primer, a second PCR ran about 7 to 11 cycles. Using its own MiXCR run on the 5' RACE reads, TCRdb lists one record per CDR3 protein. The sample yields under 2,000,000 distinct CDR3 sequences, about 50% seen once. Sample: blood. V gene TRBV5-1 combines with J gene TRBJ2-5; D might be TRBD1 or TRBD2, each matching 6 bases. The TCR was taken from a woman aged 40-49 years in good health. CDR3 region: CASSLAPGAVETQYF. The CDR3, as DNA: TGCGCCAGCAGCTTGGCTCCGGGGGCGGTGGAGACCCAGTACTTC.